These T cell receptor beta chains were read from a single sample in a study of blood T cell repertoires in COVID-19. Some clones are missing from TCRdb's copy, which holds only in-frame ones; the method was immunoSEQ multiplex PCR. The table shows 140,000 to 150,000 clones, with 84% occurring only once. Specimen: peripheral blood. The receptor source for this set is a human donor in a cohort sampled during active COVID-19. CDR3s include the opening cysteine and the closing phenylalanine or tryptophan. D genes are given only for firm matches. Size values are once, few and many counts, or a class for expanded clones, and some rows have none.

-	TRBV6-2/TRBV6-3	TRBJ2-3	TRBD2	TGTGCCAGCAGTTACGTAGCGGGGGGGCCTACAGATACGCAGTATTTT	CASSYVAGGPTDTQYF
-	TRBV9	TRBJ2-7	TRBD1	TGTGCCAGCAGCGTAGCCGCGACAGGGCAGTACGAGCAGTACTTC	CASSVAATGQYEQYF
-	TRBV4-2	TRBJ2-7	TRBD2	TGTGCCAGCAGCCAAGCTCGGGGGGGAAGCTACGAGCAGTACTTC	CASSQARGGSYEQYF
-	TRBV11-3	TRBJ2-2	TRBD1	TGTGCCAGCAGCCGACAGGGGGACACCGGGGAGCTGTTTTTT	CASSRQGDTGELFF
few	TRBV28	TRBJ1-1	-	TGTGCCAGCAGTTTAAGTGGGACAAGGAACACTGAAGCTTTCTTT	CASSLSGTRNTEAFF
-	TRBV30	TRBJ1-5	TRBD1	TGTGCCTGGAGTGCGGGACAGATGTATAGCAATCAGCCCCAGCATTTT	CAWSAGQMYSNQPQHF
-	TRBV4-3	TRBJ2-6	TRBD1	TGCGCCAGCAGCCACGGGACAGGGGCCGGGGCCAACGTCCTGACTTTC	CASSHGTGAGANVLTF
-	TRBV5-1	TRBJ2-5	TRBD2	TGCGCCAGCAGCTTGGTCGGACTAGCGGGGGGGCTGGAGACCCAGTACTTC	CASSLVGLAGGLETQYF
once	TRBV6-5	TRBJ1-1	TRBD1	TGTGCCAGCAGTCGCGGACAGGGTAGAACTGAAGCTTTCTTT	CASSRGQGRTEAFF
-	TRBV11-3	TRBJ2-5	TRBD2	TGTGCCAGCAGCCCCGGAGGGGGTAGCGGGGGGCAAGAGACCCAGTACTTC	CASSPGGGSGGQETQYF
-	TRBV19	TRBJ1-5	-	TGTGCCAGTAACCCCCAGGGAAGGCAGCCCCAGCATTTT	CASNPQGRQPQHF
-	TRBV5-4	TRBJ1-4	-	TGTGCCAGCAGCTTGTCGGCGGTGGCTAATGAAAAACTGTTTTTT	CASSLSAVANEKLFF
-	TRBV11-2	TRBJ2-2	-	TGTGCCAGCAGCTTCAGAGGAATCGGGACCGGGGAGCTGTTTTTT	CASSFRGIGTGELFF
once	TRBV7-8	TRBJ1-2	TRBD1	TGTGCCAGCAACCCGCCCGGGACAGGGAGCGGCTACACCTTC	CASNPPGTGSGYTF
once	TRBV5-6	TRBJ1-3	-	TGTGCCAGCAGCTTGGACACCTCTGGAAACACCATATATTTT	CASSLDTSGNTIYF
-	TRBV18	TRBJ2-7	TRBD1	TGTGCCAGCTCACCAAGGGACAGGGGCCTAGGGAACGAGCAGTACTTC	CASSPRDRGLGNEQYF
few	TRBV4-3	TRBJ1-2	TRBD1	TGCGCCAGCACCGGGGACAGAGCTAACTATGGCTACACCTTC	CASTGDRANYGYTF
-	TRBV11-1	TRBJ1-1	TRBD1	TGTGCCAGCAGCTTAGCTTCTAGGGACAGCTTGAACACTGAAGCTTTCTTT	CASSLASRDSLNTEAFF
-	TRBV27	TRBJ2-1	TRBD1	TGTGCCAGCAGGGGGGGACAGGGTCCCTACAATGAGCAGTTCTTC	CASRGGQGPYNEQFF
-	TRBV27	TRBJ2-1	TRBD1	TGTGCCAGCACCCCTCGACAGGGGAATAACCCTTCGGTCCCTTTTCACAATGAGCAGTTCTTC	CASTPRQGNNPSVPFHNEQFF
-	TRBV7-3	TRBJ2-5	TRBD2	TGTGCCAGCAGCCCTAGGGGTAGCGGGGCGGCGGGGGAGACCCAGTACTTC	CASSPRGSGAAGETQYF
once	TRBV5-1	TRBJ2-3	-	TGCGCCAGCAGCTTGCAGGGGACAGATACGCAGTATTTT	CASSLQGTDTQYF
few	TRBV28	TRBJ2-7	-	TGTGCCAGCAGTTTTCCGGGAAGGGAACGCGGCGAGCAGTACTTC	CASSFPGRERGEQYF
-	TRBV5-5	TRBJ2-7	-	TGTGCCAGCAGCGGGCAGGGCTCCTACGAGCAGTACTTC	CASSGQGSYEQYF
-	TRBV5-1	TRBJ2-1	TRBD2	TGCGCCAGCAGCTTGACTAGCGGGGGGAATGAGCAGTTCTTC	CASSLTSGGNEQFF
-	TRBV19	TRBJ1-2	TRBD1	TGTGCCAGTACCGGGACAGGGCGAGCTAACTATGGCTACACCTTC	CASTGTGRANYGYTF
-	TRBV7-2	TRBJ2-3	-	TGTGCCAGCAGCTTAATTGGAGCCCGCACAGATACGCAGTATTTT	CASSLIGARTDTQYF
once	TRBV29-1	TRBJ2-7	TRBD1	TGCAGCGTTGATATGGGACAGGGCTACGAGCAGTACTTC	CSVDMGQGYEQYF
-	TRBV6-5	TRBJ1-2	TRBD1	TGTGCCAGCACTGCGGGACAGGGAATCGGCTATGGCTACACCTTC	CASTAGQGIGYGYTF
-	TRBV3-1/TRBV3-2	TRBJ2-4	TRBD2	TGTGCCAGCAGCCAAGATCGCGGGAGGGACATTCAGTACTTC	CASSQDRGRDIQYF
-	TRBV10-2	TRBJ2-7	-	TGCGCCAGCACCGAGGGTTCTTTCCAGCAGTACTTC	CASTEGSFQQYF
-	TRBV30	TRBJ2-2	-	TGTGCCTGGAGTGTAATGGGGAGCGGGGAGCTGTTTTTT	CAWSVMGSGELFF
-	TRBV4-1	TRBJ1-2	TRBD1	TGCGCCAGCAGCCAAGGGACAGGACTTAACTATGGCTACACCTTC	CASSQGTGLNYGYTF
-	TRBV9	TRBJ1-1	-	TGTGCCAGCAGCGTAGATTTACAGATGAACACTGAAGCTTTCTTT	CASSVDLQMNTEAFF
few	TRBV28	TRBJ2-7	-	TGTGCCAGCAGTTCCATACTGACCTACGAGCAGTACTTC	CASSSILTYEQYF
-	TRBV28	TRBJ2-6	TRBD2	TGTGCCAGCAGTACGGGGGGCTCTGGGGCCAACGTCCTGACTTTC	CASSTGGSGANVLTF
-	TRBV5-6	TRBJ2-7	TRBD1	TGTGCCAGCAGCGGGTCCGGGACAGGGGATCCCGGCGAGCAGTACTTC	CASSGSGTGDPGEQYF
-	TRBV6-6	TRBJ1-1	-	TGTGCCAGCAGTCCTACAGGGATGAACACTGAAGCTTTCTTT	CASSPTGMNTEAFF
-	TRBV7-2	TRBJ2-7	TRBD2	TGTGCCAGCAGCCTCGATCGGACTAGCAGTTCCTACGAGCAGTACTTC	CASSLDRTSSSYEQYF
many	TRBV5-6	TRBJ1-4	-	TGTGCCAGCAGCTTTAGGCTGGGGGGGGCCGGTTATGAAAAACTGTTTTTT	CASSFRLGGAGYEKLFF
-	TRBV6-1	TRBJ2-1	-	TGTGCCAGCAGTGCCCCCTCCGGGGGACGTACCCCTTGGTACAATGAGCAGTTCTTC	CASSAPSGGRTPWYNEQFF
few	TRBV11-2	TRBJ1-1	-	TGTGCCAGCAGCTTACGGGTGGGAGAGGAGGCTTTCTTT	CASSLRVGEEAFF
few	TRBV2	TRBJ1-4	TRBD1	TGTGCCAGTAAACTAGGGACAGAAGATGAAAAACTGTTTTTT	CASKLGTEDEKLFF
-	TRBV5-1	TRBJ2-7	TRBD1	TGCGCCAGCAGAGAACCCGGGACAGGGCCCTACGAGCAGTACTTC	CASREPGTGPYEQYF
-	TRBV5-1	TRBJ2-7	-	TGCGCCAGCAGCCCGGCCCGGGGGACTGGTTCCTACGAGCAGTACTTC	CASSPARGTGSYEQYF
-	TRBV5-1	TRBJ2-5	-	TGCGCCAGCAGCCGAACGGGAGCGCGGCAAGAGACCCAGTACTTC	CASSRTGARQETQYF
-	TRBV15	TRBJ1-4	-	TGTGCCACCAGCAGAGAGTGGGGCGACGGGAATGAAAAACTGTTTTTT	CATSREWGDGNEKLFF
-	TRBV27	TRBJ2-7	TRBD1	TGTGCCAGCAGTTTATACACAGGGGGACCCTACGAGCAGTACTTC	CASSLYTGGPYEQYF
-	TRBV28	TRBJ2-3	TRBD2	TGTGCCAGCAGTCCCCCTAGCGGGCTCACAGATACGCAGTATTTT	CASSPPSGLTDTQYF
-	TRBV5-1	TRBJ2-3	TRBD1	TGCGCCAGCAGCTTGGGGGACAGGGGCACAGATACGCAGTATTTT	CASSLGDRGTDTQYF
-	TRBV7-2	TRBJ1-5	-	TGTGCCAGCAGTCCCCCGGGTCTAGGGCCCCAGCATTTT	CASSPPGLGPQHF
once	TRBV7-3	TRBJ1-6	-	TGTGCCAGCAGCCCCGGTTCGGCAGGATCACCCCTCCACTTT	CASSPGSAGSPLHF
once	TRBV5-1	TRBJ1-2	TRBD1	TGCGCCAGCAGCAAAGGGACAGGGTTCAGCTATGGCTACACCTTC	CASSKGTGFSYGYTF
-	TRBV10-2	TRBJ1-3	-	TGCGCCAGCAGTGAGTCTGGACGGGGCTCTGGAAACACCATATATTTT	CASSESGRGSGNTIYF
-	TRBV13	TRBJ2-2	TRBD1	TGTGCCAGCAGCCGACTCGACAGGGATGGGGAGCTGTTTTTT	CASSRLDRDGELFF
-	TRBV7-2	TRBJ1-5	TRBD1	TGTGCCAGCAGCCCAGGACAGGGCCCGCCCAGCAATCAGCCCCAGCATTTT	CASSPGQGPPSNQPQHF
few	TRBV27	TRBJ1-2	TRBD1	TGTGCCAGCAGTAGTAGACTACAGGGGGCAATCGACTATGGCTACACCTTC	CASSSRLQGAIDYGYTF
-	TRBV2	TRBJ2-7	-	TGTGCCAGCAACCGGGACAAATTGGGGGAGCAGTACTTC	CASNRDKLGEQYF
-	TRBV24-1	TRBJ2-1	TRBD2	TGTGCCACCAGTGACGGGGGGGGCGGATACAATGAGCAGTTCTTC	CATSDGGGGYNEQFF